The 23 T cell receptor beta chains in this list originate from one sample, sequenced in a study of blood T cell repertoires in COVID-19. Sequencing was performed with immunoSEQ multiplex PCR; in TCRdb, only in-frame clones are kept and a portion is missing. Among 350,000 to 400,000 clones, 91% were seen once, and the ten largest hold 0.7% to 0.95%. Material: PBMCs or T cells enriched from blood (not recorded which). The receptors here all came from a woman in her thirties or forties who had been exposed to COVID-19.

The chain carries TRBV3-1 (or the pseudogene TRBV3-2) and TRBJ1-1; no firm D call. V was cut by 4 bases and J by 8 bases, with 14 bases left in between. There are 13 residues in the CDR3. The germline gives CDR1 LGHDT, CDR2 YNNKEL (reference sequence). The CDR3 sequence is CASSLRKAAEAFF. In DNA form, the CDR3 reads TGTGCCAGCAGCCTTCGGAAGGCGGCAGAAGCTTTCTTT.

J is TRBJ2-7 and V is TRBV30, with TRBD1 matching 10 bases. Germline trimming cut 1 base from V and 6 bases from J; bases unmatched to any gene: 9. Germline CDR1 is GTSNPN and CDR2 is SVGIG (reference sequence). The CDR3 loop spans 15 amino acids. CDR3 nucleotides: TGTGCCTGGAGTGCCTCGACAGGGGGCCTCGCCGAGCAGTACTTC. This translates into CAWSASTGGLAEQYF. Filled out from reference TRBV30 and TRBJ2-7, the complete variable domain reads SQTIHQWPATLVQPVGSPLSLECTVEGTSNPNLYWYRQAAGRGLQLLFYSVGIGQISSEVPQNLSASRPQDRQFILSSKKLLLSDSGFYLCAWSASTGGLAEQYFGPGTRLTVT.

CDR3 in amino acids: CASSQDNSRGGGTQYF. Here the CDR3 DNA reads TGTGCCAGCAGCCAAGATAACTCGCGGGGGGGCGGTACGCAGTATTTT. The chain links TRBV4-2 to TRBJ2-3; 9 nucleotides agree with TRBD2. V dropped 0 bases and J dropped 8; count of bases not matched to a gene: 9. The CDR3 length is 16 residues. Germline V gives CDR1 LGHNA, CDR2 YNFKEQ.

The count of this clone is one. The chain uses TRBV5-1 and TRBJ1-2; D is perhaps TRBD1 (6 bases). The germline V and J ends were trimmed by 4 bases and 6 bases, with 19 bases remaining between them. The CDR3 consists of 15 residues. Germline V gives CDR1 SGHRS, CDR2 YFSETQ. CDR3 sequence (DNA): TGCGCCAGCAGCCCCAGTGGGACATACGGGAATGGCTACACCTTC. Translation gives CASSPSGTYGNGYTF. Supplemented by reference TRBV5-1 and TRBJ1-2, the full variable domain reads KAGVTQTPRYLIKTRGQQVTLSCSPISGHRSVSWYQQTPGQGLQFLFEYFSETQRNKGNFPGRFSGRQFSNSRSEMNVSTLELGDSALYLCASSPSGTYGNGYTFGSGTRLTVV.

J is TRBJ2-7 and V is TRBV3-1 (or the pseudogene TRBV3-2); D possibly corresponds to TRBD1 (6 bases). CDR1 LGHDT and CDR2 YNNKEL come from the germline V gene (reference sequence). The V gene lost 5 bases and the J gene lost 2 bases, with 16 bases spanning the gap. The length of the CDR3 is 15 residues. The CDR3 spells CASSAPGRTAYEQYF. In nucleotides, the CDR3 is TGTGCCAGCAGCGCACCCGGGCGGACAGCCTACGAGCAGTACTTC.

This clone was seen just once. The chain has TRBV18 and TRBJ2-5; D not resolved. The ends were cut back, 2 bases at V and 3 bases at J, with 7 bases in the middle. This CDR3 has 13 residues. The germline V gene encodes CDR1 KGHSH and CDR2 LQKENI. The CDR3 spells CASSPNMKETQYF. The CDR3 region has the DNA TGTGCCAGCTCACCAAACATGAAAGAGACCCAGTACTTC.

As regards this clone: Other DNA sequences within the sample encode an identical CDR3. The V call is TRBV15, the J call TRBJ1-4; no clear D gene. Germline assignment: CDR1 LNHNV and CDR2 YYDKDF (reference sequence). Trimming took 0 bases from V and 8 from J, leaving 10 bases between them. This CDR3 contains 14 residues. The CDR3 DNA reads as TGTGCCACCAGCAGAGACCGGGGAAACGAAAAACTGTTTTTT. Encoded protein: CATSRDRGNEKLFF. The full variable domain, completed using reference TRBV15 and TRBJ1-4, is DAMVIQNPRYQVTQFGKPVTLSCSQTLNHNVMYWYQQKSSQAPKLLFHYYDKDFNNEADTPDNFQSRRPNTSFCFLDIRSPGLGDTAMYLCATSRDRGNEKLFFGSGTQLSVL.

The rearrangement uses TRBV5-1 and TRBJ1-1, with 8 bases fitting TRBD1. From germline, CDR1 is SGHRS and CDR2 YFSETQ. The CDR3 spans 15 residues. The junction had 6 bases not matched to a gene; V was cut back by 4 bases and J by 1 base. The CDR3 coding sequence is TGCGCCAGCAGCACCCGGACAGGGAAGAACACTGAAGCTTTCTTT. It translates to CASSTRTGKNTEAFF.

This clone was seen a single time. This chain links TRBV6-5 with TRBJ2-4; D is possibly TRBD1 (6 bases). Between the trimmed V and J ends, which lost 6 bases and 8 bases, there was a span of 17 bases. Germline CDR1 reads MNHEY; CDR2 reads SVGAGI. CDR3 length equals 14 residues. CDR3 nucleotides: TGTGCCAGCAGCCAAACAGGGCCCGGATACATTCAGTACTTC. This translates into CASSQTGPGYIQYF.

The chain carries TRBV10-2 and TRBJ1-1, with D tentatively TRBD1 (6 bases). Trimming left V 0 bases short and J 1 base short, with 6 bases between. The CDR3 is 14 amino acids. Germline values: CDR1 WSHSY, CDR2 SAAADI. The CDR3 DNA follows: TGCGCCAGCAGTGAGTCGACAGGGAACACTGAAGCTTTCTTT. Its protein product is CASSESTGNTEAFF.

This chain uses TRBV18 with TRBJ1-4; D not certain. Germline V CDR1 and CDR2: KGHSH, LQKENI. V was shortened by 3 bases and J by 8 bases, with 16 bases between the two germline ends. This CDR3 comprises 15 residues. The CDR3 loop reads CASSPLNKAGEKLFF. The CDR3 DNA reads as TGTGCCAGCTCACCGCTTAATAAAGCGGGCGAAAAACTGTTTTTT.

The genes are TRBV6-2 or TRBV6-3 and TRBJ1-5; unclear D gene. The V gene's germline CDR1 is MNHEY and CDR2 SVGEGT. Between the trimmed V and J ends, which lost 0 bases and 1 base, there was a span of 7 bases. CDR3 length: 15 residues. The CDR3 region is CASSYSRESNQPQHF. For the CDR3, the DNA is TGTGCCAGCAGTTACTCAAGAGAGAGCAATCAGCCCCAGCATTTT.

V gene TRBV12-3 or TRBV12-4 combines with J gene TRBJ1-5; D possibly corresponds to TRBD1 (5 bases). The CDR3 has 13 amino acids. Trimming removed 6 bases from V and 5 bases from J, with 11 bases in between. This CDR3 reads CASSQKGYQPQHF. In nucleotides, the CDR3 is TGTGCCAGCAGCCAGAAGGGGTATCAGCCCCAGCATTTT.

The rearrangement uses TRBV7-2 and TRBJ2-7; D perhaps matches TRBD2 (6 bases). The CDR3 sequence is 16 residues long. Germline CDR1 SGHTA, CDR2 FQGNSA. Deletions cut 5 bases from V and 0 bases from J, with 17 bases between. CDR3 bases: TGTGCCAGCAGCCTGGCGCCAGCGGGTAGCTCCTACGAGCAGTACTTC. This codes for CASSLAPAGSSYEQYF.

CDR3 region: CAWSGTGGIKSPLHF. Written as DNA, the CDR3 is TGTGCCTGGAGTGGCACAGGGGGGATTAAATCACCCCTCCACTTT. This rearrangement joins TRBV30 to TRBJ1-6; 8 bases agree with TRBD1. The germline gives CDR1 GTSNPN, CDR2 SVGIG (reference sequence). Trimming took 1 base from V and 10 from J; bases not matched to a gene: 9. CDR3 length equals 15 residues.

The chain employs TRBV2 and TRBJ1-4; D unresolved. V dropped 6 bases and J dropped 3 bases, with 8 bases sitting between them. Germline-derived CDR1 and CDR2 are SNHLY and FYNNEI. This CDR3 region has 13 residues. In nucleotides, the CDR3 is TGTGCCAGCAGGGTACAGCCTAATGAAAAACTGTTTTTT. Translation gives CASRVQPNEKLFF.

The chain is built from TRBV13 and TRBJ1-2, with D perhaps TRBD1 (6 bases). V dropped 0 bases and J dropped 2 bases, with 10 bases sitting between them. There are 15 residues in the CDR3. Germline CDR1 reads PRHDT; CDR2 reads FYEKMQ (reference sequence). The CDR3 sequence is CASSLGDRSNYGYTF. The CDR3 nucleotides read TGTGCCAGCAGCTTAGGCGACAGGTCAAACTATGGCTACACCTTC.

The chain recombines TRBV2 with TRBJ2-7; TRBD2 matches 10 bases. Unmatched junction bases numbered 11, after V lost 5 bases and J lost 7 bases. Germline CDR1 and CDR2: SNHLY and FYNNEI. The CDR3 contains 15 residues. The chain's CDR3 is CASSQALAGEGEQYF. The CDR3 nucleotides read TGTGCCAGCAGTCAGGCCCTAGCGGGGGAGGGGGAGCAGTACTTC.

CDR3 coding DNA: TGTGCCAGCAGCCGAGGCTCTAGCGGGAGTAACGAGCAGTACTTC. Translated, it gives CASSRGSSGSNEQYF. The chain links TRBV7-8 to TRBJ2-7, with 10 bases lining up with TRBD2. The CDR3 spans 15 residues. Trimming removed 5 bases from V and 5 bases from J; junction bases left unmatched: 9. Germline CDR1 reads SGHVS; CDR2 reads FQNEAQ.

The chain employs TRBV19 and TRBJ2-2, with 9 bases that match TRBD1. This CDR3 is built from 16 residues. V was clipped by 6 bases and J by 3 bases; unmatched bases: 8. The germline V gene encodes CDR1 LNHDA and CDR2 SQIVND (reference sequence). For the CDR3, the DNA is TGTGCCAGTAGCCTCCGGACAGGGGACGACACCGGGGAGCTGTTTTTT. Translated: CASSLRTGDDTGELFF. Combining the CDR3 with reference TRBV19 and TRBJ2-2 gives the whole variable domain DGGITQSPKYLFRKEGQNVTLSCEQNLNHDAMYWYRQDPGQGLRLIYYSQIVNDFQKGDIAEGYSVSREKKESFPLTVTSAQKNPTAFYLCASSLRTGDDTGELFFGEGSRLTVL.

The gene calls are TRBV18 and TRBJ1-4, with D uncertain. Germline CDR1 is KGHSH and CDR2 is LQKENI. The CDR3 runs 12 residues. V was trimmed by 3 bases and J by 8 bases, leaving 7 bases between them. The DNA for the CDR3 is TGTGCCAGCTCACCGGCCGGGGAAAAACTGTTTTTT. This translates into CASSPAGEKLFF.

Points on this clone: In the same sample, other DNA sequences code for this CDR3. The V call is TRBV11-2, the J call TRBJ2-5; 9 bases are a match to TRBD1. The germline V gene has CDR1 SGHAT and CDR2 FQNNGV. V lost 1 base to trimming and J lost 2 bases; unmatched junction nucleotides: 2. The CDR3 is made up of 15 amino acids. For the CDR3, the DNA is TGTGCCAGCAGCTTAGGGGACAGGGATCAAGAGACCCAGTACTTC. The encoded protein is CASSLGDRDQETQYF.

This chain connects TRBV19 to TRBJ1-4; D gene unclear. There are 12 residues in the CDR3. V was clipped by 5 bases and J by 6 bases, with 7 bases between them. The V gene's germline CDR1 is LNHDA and CDR2 SQIVND (reference sequence). The CDR3 sequence is CASSRNYEKLFF. The CDR3 nucleotides read TGTGCCAGTAGTCGCAACTATGAAAAACTGTTTTTT.